This record looks at one T cell receptor (beta chain) sequence and its context. Its antigen is not identified. This sample stems from a study of cytomegalovirus exposure and HLA in healthy donors. Notes on the study in general: The authors later found HLA-associated TCR beta chains more clonally expanded than equally common others.

CDR3 size: 14 residues. Germline V gene sequence: CDR1 SGHNT, CDR2 YYREEE (reference sequence). V shed 4 bases and J 3 bases; nucleotides not matched to a gene: 4. PCR used 60 Vbeta primers and 13 Jbeta primers. The repertoire was sequenced with immunoSEQ multiplex PCR; TCRdb's copy has only in-frame clones and lacks some. The table lists roughly 110,000 clones, about 84% of them singletons. This clonotype was obtained from a man aged 25-45 years in good health and CMV-seronegative. The chain couples TRBV5-4 to TRBJ1-1; 9 bases map to TRBD1. The sequencing input was PBMCs. In DNA, the CDR3 is TGTGCCAGCAGCGGGGACAGGGTTCACACTGAAGCTTTCTTT. Its translation is CASSGDRVHTEAFF.